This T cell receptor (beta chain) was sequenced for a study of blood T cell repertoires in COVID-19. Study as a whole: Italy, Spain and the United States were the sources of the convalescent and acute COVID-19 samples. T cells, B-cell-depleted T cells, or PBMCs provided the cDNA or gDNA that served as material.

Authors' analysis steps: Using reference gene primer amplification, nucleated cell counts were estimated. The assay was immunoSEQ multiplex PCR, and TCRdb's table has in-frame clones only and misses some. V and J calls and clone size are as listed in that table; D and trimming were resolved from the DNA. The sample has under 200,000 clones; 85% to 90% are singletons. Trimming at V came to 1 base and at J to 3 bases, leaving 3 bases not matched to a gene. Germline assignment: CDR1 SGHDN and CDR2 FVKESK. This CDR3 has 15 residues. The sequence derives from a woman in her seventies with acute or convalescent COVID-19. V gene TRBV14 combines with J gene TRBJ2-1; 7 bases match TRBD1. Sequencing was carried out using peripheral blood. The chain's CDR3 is CASSQVPGGYNEQFF. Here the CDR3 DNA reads TGTGCCAGCAGCCAAGTACCAGGGGGCTACAATGAGCAGTTCTTC.